The rows below give T cell receptor beta chains drawn from one sample of a study of regulatory T cells in long-lasting Graves disease. TCRdb ran MiXCR on the multiplex PCR reads and lists one entry per CDR3 protein. The sample includes a few hundred thousand distinct CDR3 sequences, around 22% seen only once; the top ten take approximately 26%. This material consisted of peripheral blood mononuclear cells (PBMCs), taken when the disease was refractory, from a patient treated with antithyroid drugs. These receptors all come from a female donor with Graves disease. Both conserved end residues are part of each CDR3. The D gene is left open where the match is weak. Clone size, where shown, is once, few, many, or a class for clones that have expanded.

CDR3: CASSQDARQPQHF; J: TRBJ1-5; D: .; size: many; V: TRBV3-1
CDR3: CASSLISVNYGYTF; J: TRBJ1-2; D: .; size: .; V: TRBV7-2
CDR3: CATAAPLRATYYGYTF; J: TRBJ1-2; D: .; size: many; V: TRBV2
CDR3: CAISYRGIGDEQYF; J: TRBJ2-7; D: TRBD1; size: .; V: TRBV10-3
CDR3: CASSLGREGHAGYTF; J: TRBJ1-2; D: .; size: many; V: TRBV7-2
CDR3: CATSSEETGDLGELFF; J: TRBJ2-2; D: TRBD1; size: few; V: TRBV15
CDR3: CSVGQMNTEAFF; J: TRBJ1-1; D: .; size: few; V: TRBV29-1
CDR3: CASRMGHTLSSGELFF; J: TRBJ2-2; D: .; size: .; V: TRBV6-1
CDR3: CSARTETNSGANVLTF; J: TRBJ2-6; D: .; size: .; V: TRBV20-1
CDR3: CATSREGTPLSGNEKLFF; J: TRBJ1-4; D: .; size: many; V: TRBV15